The clone carrying this TCR beta chain was counted at least ten times. Its antigen remains unknown. This entry comes from a study of tumor and adjacent non-tumor tissue in lung cancer. Study findings and constraints: TCR diversity was significantly greater in tumor than normal lung tissue.

RNA was extracted from bulk tissue without any cell sorting. The normal lung tissue was taken more than 3 cm from the tumor edge. A modified ARM-PCR protocol with three rounds of nested PCR amplified TCRbeta. TCRdb reprocessed the multiplex PCR reads via MiXCR and lists one record per CDR3 protein. This table holds some 100,000 distinct CDR3 sequences, 65% found once. There are 19 residues in the CDR3. J lost 4 bases, V lost 8 bases, and 25 bases had no gene match. Germline CDR1 WNHNN, CDR2 SYGVQD (reference sequence). The rearrangement joins TRBV10-1 to TRBJ1-1; the match to TRBD1 covers 7 bases. The clonotype comes from a man aged 25 to 45 with non-small cell lung cancer. Sequencing was performed on distant non-tumor lung tissue. As DNA, the CDR3 is TGCGCCAGCGACTTACCGCTCGGGGACAGCCCCTCCTTGGGCACTGAAGCTTTCTTT. The encoded protein is CASDLPLGDSPSLGTEAFF.